This entry features one T cell receptor (beta chain) sequence. The data stem from a study of blood T cell repertoires in COVID-19. About the research overall: COVID-19 samples, acute and convalescent, were from the United States, Italy and Spain. Sample material is recorded as cDNA or gDNA derived from T cells, B-cell-depleted T cells, or PBMCs.

TCRdb's copy holds only in-frame clones and misses some; the assay was immunoSEQ multiplex PCR. Among roughly 200,000 clones, around 80% were seen once, and the ten largest hold roughly an eighth. The CDR3 consists of 13 residues. V shed 3 bases, J shed 3 bases, and the junction held 1 base outside the gene matches. Germline V gene lookup returns CDR1 SGHNT and CDR2 YYREEE (reference sequence). This TCR derives from a human donor in a cohort sampled during active COVID-19. Sequencing used peripheral blood. The chain combines TRBV5-4 with TRBJ2-5; 8 bases agree with TRBD1. CDR3 nucleotide sequence: TGTGCCAGCAGCTGGGACAGGAAAGAGACCCAGTACTTC. It translates to CASSWDRKETQYF.